The clone carrying this T cell receptor beta chain came up many times. The antigen is undetermined. The sample comes from a study of regulatory T cells in long-lasting Graves disease. Construction of TCR beta libraries relied on iRepertoire HTBI primers and on Arm-PCR targeting CDR3 regions. In the original workflow: Among the samples, under 70 TRBV and 14 TRBJ segments were identified. Using its own MiXCR run on the multiplex PCR reads, TCRdb lists one record per CDR3 protein. These V and J calls are TCRdb output, not the study's own analysis. The table records approximately 540,000 distinct CDR3 sequences, around 12% of them present only once. Documented time point: newly diagnosed GD, antithyroid drugs for less than 3 months. Extracted RNA from PBMCs served as the source of the TCR library. Blood from the periphery, approximately 10 milliliters in all, was drawn into EDTA tubes. Regarding the study as a whole: Lower TCR diversity characterized persistent Graves' patients relative to newly diagnosed patients.

From germline, CDR1 is LNHDA and CDR2 SQIVND (reference sequence). The CDR3 is 12 amino acids. The V gene lost 6 bases and the J gene lost 7 bases, with 7 bases spanning the gap. The same data also went into a second study, on T cells in Graves' hyperthyroidism and ophthalmopathy. From that study: Using the HTBI primer set, a first-round RT-PCR was run on the TCR CDR3.

The clonotype originates from a woman in her 30s with Graves disease. J is TRBJ1-6 and V is TRBV19, with D possibly TRBD1 on 5 matching bases. Sequenced here: peripheral blood mononuclear cells (PBMCs), sampled at new diagnosis, from a patient treated with antithyroid drugs. Here the CDR3 DNA reads TGTGCCAGTAGGAAGGGGAATTCACCCCTCCACTTT. Residues: CASRKGNSPLHF.